This T cell receptor beta chain came from a study of blood T cell repertoires in COVID-19. Only a few counts were recorded for this clone. CDR3 length equals 13 residues. V was shortened by 5 bases and J by 8 bases, with 12 bases between the two germline ends. Germline V CDR1 and CDR2: MNHEY, SVGEGT. Authors' analysis steps: Reference gene primer amplification yielded estimated nucleated cell counts. Here immunoSEQ multiplex PCR was the method, and the copy in TCRdb shows in-frame clones only, minus some. V, J and clone size are those of that table, while D and trimming were read from the DNA. The repertoire holds over 150,000 clones, with about 86% as singletons.

The receptor's source is a woman aged 70-85 years who had recovered from COVID-19. The chain joins TRBV6-2 or TRBV6-3 to TRBJ1-4; the D is unclear. The sequencing sample was made of peripheral blood. The CDR3 sequence is CASSLMGREKLFF. Here the CDR3 DNA reads TGTGCCAGCAGTCTCATGGGGAGGGAAAAACTGTTTTTT.